The clone carrying this T cell receptor (beta chain) has a count of ten or more. This specimen belongs to a study of T-cell reconstitution after alpha-beta-depleted transplantation in children. Trimming cost V 6 bases and J 1 base; bases outside gene matches: 0. CDR3 length equals 13 residues. Germline V gene data show CDR1 as MDHEN and CDR2 as SYDVKM. Preparation of the TCRbeta library used unique molecular identifiers. MiXCR was run by TCRdb on the PCR reads, yielding one entry per CDR3 protein. Of over 400,000 distinct CDR3 sequences listed, under 15% are singletons. The material sequenced was PBMCs from the stem cell graft donor, taken from the stem cell graft. The TCR was taken from a human donor who donated a stem cell graft to a child with combined immunodeficiency. The rearrangement links TRBV28 to TRBJ2-3; TRBD1 agrees at 8 bases. The CDR3 coding sequence is TGTGCCAGCAGGGGACAGGGCACAGATACGCAGTATTTT. Translation: CASRGQGTDTQYF.